This TCR beta chain was identified during a study of blood T cell repertoires in COVID-19. Participant-reported clinical history was the basis for cohort assignment. The method was immunoSEQ multiplex PCR; TCRdb's version includes in-frame clones alone and lacks a portion of them. The data contain 200,000 to 250,000 clones, around 82% of them seen just once; the ten biggest clones take up approximately 4.8%. The germline V gene has CDR1 SNHLY and CDR2 FYNNEI. The V segment lost 6 bases and the J segment 0 bases; nucleotides outside the gene matches: 8. The CDR3 is 17 residues long. The TCR comes from a woman aged 45-65 years who had been exposed to COVID-19. Material: PBMCs or T cells enriched from blood (not recorded which). The chain combines TRBV2 with TRBJ2-6, with 7 bases aligning to TRBD1. The CDR3, as DNA: TGTGCCAGCAGGACAGGGCCACGTATCTCTGGGGCCAACGTCCTGACTTTC. Protein sequence: CASRTGPRISGANVLTF.